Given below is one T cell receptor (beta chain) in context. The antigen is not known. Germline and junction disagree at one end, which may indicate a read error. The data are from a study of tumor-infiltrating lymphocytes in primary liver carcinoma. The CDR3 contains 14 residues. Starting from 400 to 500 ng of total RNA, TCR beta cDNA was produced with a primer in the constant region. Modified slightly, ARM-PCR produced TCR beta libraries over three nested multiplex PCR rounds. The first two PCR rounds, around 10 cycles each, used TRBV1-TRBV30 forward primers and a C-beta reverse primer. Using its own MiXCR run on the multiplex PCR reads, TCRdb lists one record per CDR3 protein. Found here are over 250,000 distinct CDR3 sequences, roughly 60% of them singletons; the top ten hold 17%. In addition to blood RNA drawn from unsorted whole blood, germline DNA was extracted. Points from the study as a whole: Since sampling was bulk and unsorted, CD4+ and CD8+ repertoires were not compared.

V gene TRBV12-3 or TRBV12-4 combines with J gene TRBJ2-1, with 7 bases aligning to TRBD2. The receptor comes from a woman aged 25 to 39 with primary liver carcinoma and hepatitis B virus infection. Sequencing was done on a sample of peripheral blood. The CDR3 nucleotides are TGTGCCAGCAGTTTTCGGGGACTACGGAATGAGCAATTCTTC. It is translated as CASSFRGLRNEQFF.